This record covers a single T cell receptor beta chain. Its cognate antigen is unknown. The data belong to a study of T cell repertoires in cytomegalovirus infection. Study background: Matching HLA type and CMV infection were both indicated by public TCR beta signatures. Points from the study as a whole: Adding up the frequency of public TCR beta families identified people who carried CMV plus the relevant HLA.

TCRdb itself ran the reads through MiXCR, one entry per CDR3 protein. The table includes fewer than 550,000 distinct CDR3 sequences, approximately 25% detected once. The receptor was isolated from a human donor in good health (CMV status not recorded). Some clones in this sample may be carry-over from other donors' samples. Sample: PBMCs.

CDR3 loop: CASSPRSGDYGYTF. CDR3 DNA: TGTGCCAGCTCACCCCGGTCGGGGGACTATGGCTACACCTTC. The chain employs TRBV18 and TRBJ1-2, with D possibly matching TRBD1 (5 bases). This CDR3 is 14 amino acids long. CDR1 and CDR2 (germline): KGHSH, LQKENI. V was shortened by 3 bases and J by 3 bases, with 11 bases between the two germline ends.